Each of the 4 T cell receptor beta chains below was sequenced from the same sample in a study of cytomegalovirus exposure and HLA in healthy donors. Amplification used 60 Vbeta primers and 13 Jbeta primers. Generated by immunoSEQ multiplex PCR, the TCRdb table keeps only in-frame clones and is missing some. The sample yields around 200,000 clones, about four fifths seen once. The material sequenced was PBMCs. The receptors shown here come from a man aged 45-60 years in good health and CMV-seronegative.

A word on this clone: At one end the junction does not follow the germline gene, possibly because of a read error. CDR3 protein: CASSLASSYNEQFF. As DNA, the CDR3 is TGTGCCAGCAGTTTAGCTAGCTCCTACAATGAGCAGTTCTTC. V usage is TRBV7-9 and J usage is TRBJ2-1; D is ambiguous. CDR3 length equals 14 residues. Germline CDR1 reads SEHNR; CDR2 reads FQNEAQ (reference sequence).

The chain combines TRBV6-5 with TRBJ2-3; D is ambiguous. V was pared by 8 bases and J by 4 bases, with 7 bases between. CDR3 length: 11 amino acids. Per germline, CDR1 MNHEY and CDR2 SVGAGI. CDR3 protein: CASRGADTQYF. The CDR3 DNA reads as TGTGCCAGCCGTGGAGCAGATACGCAGTATTTT.

The J gene is TRBJ2-5, the V gene TRBV7-3, with D tentatively TRBD2 (6 bases). Trimming cost V 4 bases and J 12 bases, with 18 bases left between them. Looked up from germline, CDR1 is SGHTA and CDR2 is FQGTGA. The CDR3 is 13 residues long. CDR3 loop: CASSYDSGAPKYF. CDR3 DNA sequence: TGTGCCAGCAGCTATGATAGCGGAGCCCCTAAGTACTTC.

This sequence joins TRBV5-3 and TRBJ1-5; 9 bases map to TRBD1. TRBV5-3 is sorted into the ORF group, with uncertain function. The CDR3 has 16 amino acids. J lost 2 bases, V lost 4 bases, and 7 bases had no gene match. Here the CDR3 reads CARSHTGGWGNQPQHF. For the CDR3, the DNA is TGTGCCAGAAGCCATACAGGGGGCTGGGGCAATCAGCCCCAGCATTTT.